This TCR beta chain derives from a study of OX40 agonist ivuxolimab in advanced cancers. Looking at the study overall: Patients in dose escalation had liver, melanoma, kidney or head and neck cancers.

Worth noting for this clone: Its specificity is unknown.

Measured with immunoSEQ multiplex PCR; TCRdb has only the in-frame clones, and not every one. The sample has 81,000 or so clones; 88% are singletons. Overall study results and limits: Determination of antigen specificity was not performed for the expanded peripheral T cells.

CDR1 is SNHLY and CDR2 is FYNNEI in the germline V gene. The CDR3 runs 14 residues. Trimming left V 6 bases short and J 3 bases short, with 12 bases between. This sample comprised CD4+ or CD8+ T cells sorted from blood, obtained in a trial of the OX40 agonist ivuxolimab. The receptor was isolated from an adult with an advanced solid tumor such as melanoma, head and neck, liver or kidney cancer. The chain links TRBV2 to TRBJ1-3; no definite D call. The CDR3 sequence: CASREDGDGNTIYF. For the CDR3, the DNA is TGTGCCAGCAGGGAGGACGGAGATGGAAACACCATATATTTT. Based on the CDR3 plus reference TRBV2 and TRBJ1-3, the full variable domain is EPEVTQTPSHQVTQMGQEVILRCVPISNHLYFYWYRQILGQKVEFLVSFYNNEISEKSEIFDDQFSVERPDGSNFTLKIRSTKLEDSAMYFCASREDGDGNTIYFGEGSWLTVV.